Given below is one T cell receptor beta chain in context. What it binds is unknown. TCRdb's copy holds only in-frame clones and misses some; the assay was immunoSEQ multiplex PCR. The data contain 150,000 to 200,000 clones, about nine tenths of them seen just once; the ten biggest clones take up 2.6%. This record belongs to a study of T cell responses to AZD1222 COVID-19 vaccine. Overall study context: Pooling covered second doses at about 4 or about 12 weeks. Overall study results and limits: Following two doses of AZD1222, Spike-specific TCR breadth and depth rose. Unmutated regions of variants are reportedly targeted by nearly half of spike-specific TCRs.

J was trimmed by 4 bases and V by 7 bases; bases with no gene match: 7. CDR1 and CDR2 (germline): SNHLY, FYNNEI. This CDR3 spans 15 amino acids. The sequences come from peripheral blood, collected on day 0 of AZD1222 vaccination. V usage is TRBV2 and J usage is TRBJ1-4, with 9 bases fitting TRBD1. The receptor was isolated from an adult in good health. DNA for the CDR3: TGTGCCAGCAATCGGCTGGGACAGGGTAATGAAAAACTGTTTTTT. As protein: CASNRLGQGNEKLFF.